This note documents a single TCR beta chain sequence. Its antigen is still unknown. The data stem from a study of T cells in Graves' hyperthyroidism and ophthalmopathy. Study-wide results and caveats: Blood also showed most of the thyroid clonotypes that were expanded above 0.001. Stable hyperthyroidism was separated from ophthalmopathy by a model based on 13 V-J features.

Not enrolled were patients with uncontrolled infection, other autoimmune disease, pregnancy or lactation. Amplification yielded TCR beta CDR3 regions, with RNA transcripts as the source. The HTBI primer set drove a first-round RT-PCR of the TCR CDR3. TCRdb re-derived calls from the multiplex PCR reads in MiXCR, one entry per CDR3 protein. Of about 570,000 distinct CDR3 sequences listed, about 45% are singletons. V was clipped by 5 bases and J by 7 bases; unmatched bases: 6. Germline lookup yields CDR1 SEHNR and CDR2 FQNEAQ (reference sequence). This CDR3 has 14 residues. This clonotype originated in an adult woman with Graves' disease, either hyperthyroidism or ophthalmopathy (not recorded which). The specimen sequenced was peripheral blood or thyroid tissue (not recorded which). The V and J genes are TRBV7-9 and TRBJ1-2; TRBD1 aligns across 11 bases. The DNA of the CDR3 is TGTGCCAGCAGCACGGACAGGGGGCAGGGTGGCTACACCTTC. Its protein product is CASSTDRGQGGYTF.